One T cell receptor (beta chain) is described in this entry. Healthy individuals who donated bone marrow served as the donors. The length of the CDR3 is 13 residues. V dropped 5 bases and J dropped 2 bases, with 8 bases sitting between them. CDR1 LNHDA and CDR2 SQIVND come from the germline V gene (reference sequence). This entry belongs to a study of cytomegalovirus exposure and HLA in healthy donors. PCR primers comprised 60 Vbeta and 13 Jbeta primers. Sequencing used immunoSEQ multiplex PCR; TCRdb keeps in-frame clones, though not all of them. This sample carries approximately 100,000 clones, 74% of them seen once, and the ten largest clones take just over 2%.

V usage is TRBV19 and J usage is TRBJ2-3; unclear D gene. Sequencing was carried out using PBMCs. The sequence came from a human donor in good health. CDR3 DNA: TGTGCCAGTAGTTCCGGGTACACAGATACGCAGTATTTT. It yields the protein CASSSGYTDTQYF.